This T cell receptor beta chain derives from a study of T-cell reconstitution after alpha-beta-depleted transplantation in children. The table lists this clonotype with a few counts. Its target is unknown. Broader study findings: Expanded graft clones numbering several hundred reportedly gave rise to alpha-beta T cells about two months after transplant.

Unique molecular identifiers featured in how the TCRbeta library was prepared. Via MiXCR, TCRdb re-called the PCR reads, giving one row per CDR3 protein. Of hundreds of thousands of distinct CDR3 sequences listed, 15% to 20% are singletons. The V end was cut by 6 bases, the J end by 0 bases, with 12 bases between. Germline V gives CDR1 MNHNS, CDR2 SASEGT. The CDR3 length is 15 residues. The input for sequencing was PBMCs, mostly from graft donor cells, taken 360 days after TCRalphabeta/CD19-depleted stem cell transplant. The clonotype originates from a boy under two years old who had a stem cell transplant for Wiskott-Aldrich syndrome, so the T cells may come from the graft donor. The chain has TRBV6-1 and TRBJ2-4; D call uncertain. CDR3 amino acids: CASSPPQLAKNIQYF. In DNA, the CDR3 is TGTGCCAGCAGCCCCCCCCAATTAGCCAAAAACATTCAGTACTTC.